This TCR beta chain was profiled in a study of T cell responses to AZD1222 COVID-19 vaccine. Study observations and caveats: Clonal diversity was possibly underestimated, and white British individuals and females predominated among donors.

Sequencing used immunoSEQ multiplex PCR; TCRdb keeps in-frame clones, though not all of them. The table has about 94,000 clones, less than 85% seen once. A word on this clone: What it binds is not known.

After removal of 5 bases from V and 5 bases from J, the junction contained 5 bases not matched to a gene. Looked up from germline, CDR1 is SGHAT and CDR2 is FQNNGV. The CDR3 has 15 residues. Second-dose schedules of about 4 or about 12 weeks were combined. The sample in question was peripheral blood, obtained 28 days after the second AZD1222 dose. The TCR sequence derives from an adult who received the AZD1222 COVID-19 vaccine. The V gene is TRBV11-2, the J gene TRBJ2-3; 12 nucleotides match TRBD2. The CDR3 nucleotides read TGTGCCAGCAGCCCTAGCGGGGGGGTGGGAGATACGCAGTATTTT. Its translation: CASSPSGGVGDTQYF.